This TCR beta chain was identified in a study of identifying expanded T cells in peripheral blood. The study's findings and limits: Variance in clone template counts between approximately 2-week samples significantly increased with total template count across all healthy donors. Technical replicates showed around 1.2 changed clones; about 2 weeks around 15; four weeks 19.

No infections or other immune events were documented during collection. Profiling relied on immunoSEQ multiplex PCR, and the TCRdb table lists in-frame clones only, not all of them. The sample consists of about 94,000 clones, 88% of them appearing once. To note about this clone: Its antigen remains unknown.

The CDR3 is made up of 13 amino acids. CDR1 and CDR2 from the germline V gene are MDHEN and SYDVKM. The ends were cut back, 2 bases at V and 7 bases at J, with 11 bases in the middle. The sequenced material came from blood. The source of this sequence is a person aged 18 to 69 in good health. The chain employs TRBV28 and TRBJ1-2; tentatively, D is TRBD1 (6 bases). CDR3 DNA: TGTGCCAGCAGTTTACAACAGGGAGGTGGCTACACCTTC. Translating it yields CASSLQQGGGYTF.